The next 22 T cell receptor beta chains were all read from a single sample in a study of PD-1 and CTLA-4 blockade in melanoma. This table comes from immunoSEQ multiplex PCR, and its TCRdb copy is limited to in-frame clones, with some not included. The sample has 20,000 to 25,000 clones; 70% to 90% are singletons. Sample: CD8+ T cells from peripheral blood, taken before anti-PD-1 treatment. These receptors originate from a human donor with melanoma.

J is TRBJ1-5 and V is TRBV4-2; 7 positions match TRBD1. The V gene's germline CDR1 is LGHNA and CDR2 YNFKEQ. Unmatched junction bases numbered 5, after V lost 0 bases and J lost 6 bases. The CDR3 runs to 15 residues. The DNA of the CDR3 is TGTGCCAGCAGCCAAGATTGGACAGGCTCTCAGCCCCAGCATTTT. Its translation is CASSQDWTGSQPQHF.

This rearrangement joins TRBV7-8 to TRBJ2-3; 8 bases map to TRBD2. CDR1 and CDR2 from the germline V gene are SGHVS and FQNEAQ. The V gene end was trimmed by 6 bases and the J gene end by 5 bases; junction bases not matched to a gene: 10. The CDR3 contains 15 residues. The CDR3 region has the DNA TGTGCCAGCAGTCGCAAGCGGGGGTCTCGAGATACGCAGTATTTT. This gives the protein CASSRKRGSRDTQYF. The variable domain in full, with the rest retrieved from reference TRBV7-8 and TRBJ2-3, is GAGVSQSPRYKVAKRGQDVALRCDPISGHVSLFWYQQALGQGPEFLTYFQNEAQLDKSGLPSDRFFAERPEGSVSTLKIQRTQQEDSAVYLCASSRKRGSRDTQYFGPGTRLTVL.

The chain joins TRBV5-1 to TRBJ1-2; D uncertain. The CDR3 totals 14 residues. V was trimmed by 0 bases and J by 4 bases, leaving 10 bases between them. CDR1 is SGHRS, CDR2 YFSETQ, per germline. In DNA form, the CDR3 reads TGCGCCAGCAGCTTGGTCCAGACATCCTATGGCTACACCTTC. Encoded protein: CASSLVQTSYGYTF. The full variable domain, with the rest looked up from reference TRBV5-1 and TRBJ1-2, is KAGVTQTPRYLIKTRGQQVTLSCSPISGHRSVSWYQQTPGQGLQFLFEYFSETQRNKGNFPGRFSGRQFSNSRSEMNVSTLELGDSALYLCASSLVQTSYGYTFGSGTRLTVV.

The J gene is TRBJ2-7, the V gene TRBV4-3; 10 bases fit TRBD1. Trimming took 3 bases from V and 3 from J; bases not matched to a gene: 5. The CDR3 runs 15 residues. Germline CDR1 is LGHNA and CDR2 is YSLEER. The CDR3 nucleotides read TGCGCCAGCAGCCAGGGGACAGGGGAGTTCTACGAGCAGTACTTC. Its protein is CASSQGTGEFYEQYF.

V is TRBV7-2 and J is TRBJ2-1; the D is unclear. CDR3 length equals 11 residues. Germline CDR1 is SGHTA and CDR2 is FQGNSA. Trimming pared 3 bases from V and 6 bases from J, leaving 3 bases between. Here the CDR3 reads CASSFLNEQFF. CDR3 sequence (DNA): TGTGCCAGCAGCTTCCTCAATGAGCAGTTCTTC. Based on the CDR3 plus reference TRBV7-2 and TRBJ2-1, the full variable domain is GAGVSQSPSNKVTEKGKDVELRCDPISGHTALYWYRQSLGQGLEFLIYFQGNSAPDKSGLPSDRFSAERTGGSVSTLTIQRTQQEDSAVYLCASSFLNEQFFGPGTRLTVL.

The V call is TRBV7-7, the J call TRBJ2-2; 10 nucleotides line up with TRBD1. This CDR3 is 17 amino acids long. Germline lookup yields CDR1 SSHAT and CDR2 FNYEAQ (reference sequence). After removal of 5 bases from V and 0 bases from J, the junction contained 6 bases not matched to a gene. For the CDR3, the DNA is TGTGCCAGCAGCCCGAGGGGGACAGGGGCGAACACCGGGGAGCTGTTTTTT. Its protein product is CASSPRGTGANTGELFF.

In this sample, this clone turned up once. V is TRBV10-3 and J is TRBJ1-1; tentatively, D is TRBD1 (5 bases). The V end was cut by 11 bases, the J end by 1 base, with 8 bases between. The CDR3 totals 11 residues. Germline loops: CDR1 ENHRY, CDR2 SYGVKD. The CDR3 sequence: CAATGNTEAFF. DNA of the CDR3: TGTGCCGCAACAGGGAACACTGAAGCTTTCTTT.

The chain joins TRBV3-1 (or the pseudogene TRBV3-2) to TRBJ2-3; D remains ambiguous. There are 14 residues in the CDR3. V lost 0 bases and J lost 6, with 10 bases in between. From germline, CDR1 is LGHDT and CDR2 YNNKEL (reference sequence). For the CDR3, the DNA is TGTGCCAGCAGCCAAGATATGACTGAGGATACGCAGTATTTT. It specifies CASSQDMTEDTQYF.

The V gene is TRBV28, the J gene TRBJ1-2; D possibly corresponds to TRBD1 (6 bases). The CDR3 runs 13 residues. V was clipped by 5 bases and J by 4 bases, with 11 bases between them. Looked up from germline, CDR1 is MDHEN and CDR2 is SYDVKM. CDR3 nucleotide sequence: TGTGCCAGCAGTCCGGACAGACTCTATGGCTACACCTTC. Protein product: CASSPDRLYGYTF.

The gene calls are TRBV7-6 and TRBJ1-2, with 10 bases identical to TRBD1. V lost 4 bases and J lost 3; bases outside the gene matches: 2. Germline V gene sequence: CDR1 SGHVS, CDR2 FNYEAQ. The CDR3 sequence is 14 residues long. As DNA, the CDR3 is TGTGCCAGCAGCTCGGGGACAGGGGACTATGGCTACACCTTC. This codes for CASSSGTGDYGYTF.

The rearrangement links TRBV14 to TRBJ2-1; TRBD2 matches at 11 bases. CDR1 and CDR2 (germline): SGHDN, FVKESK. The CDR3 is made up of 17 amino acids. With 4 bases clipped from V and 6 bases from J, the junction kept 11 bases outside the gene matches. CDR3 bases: TGTGCCAGCAGCCCTTTAGCGGGGGGGCCTCCTTTCAATGAGCAGTTCTTC. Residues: CASSPLAGGPPFNEQFF.

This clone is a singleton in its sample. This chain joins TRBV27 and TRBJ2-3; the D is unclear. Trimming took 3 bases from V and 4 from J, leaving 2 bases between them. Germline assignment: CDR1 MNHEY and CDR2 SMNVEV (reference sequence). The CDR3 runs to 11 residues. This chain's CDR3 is CASSFADTQYF. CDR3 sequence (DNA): TGTGCCAGCAGTTTTGCAGATACGCAGTATTTT.

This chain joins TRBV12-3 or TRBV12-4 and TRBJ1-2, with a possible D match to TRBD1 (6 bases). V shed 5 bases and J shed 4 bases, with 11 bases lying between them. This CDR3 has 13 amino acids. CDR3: CASSTRQAYGYTF. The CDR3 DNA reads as TGTGCCAGCAGTACTCGACAGGCCTATGGCTACACCTTC.

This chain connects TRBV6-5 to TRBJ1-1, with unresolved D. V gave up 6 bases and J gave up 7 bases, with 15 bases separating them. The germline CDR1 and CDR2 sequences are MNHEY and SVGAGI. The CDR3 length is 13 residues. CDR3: CASSLLAADEAFF. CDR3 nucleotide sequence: TGTGCCAGCAGCTTACTAGCCGCCGATGAAGCTTTCTTT.

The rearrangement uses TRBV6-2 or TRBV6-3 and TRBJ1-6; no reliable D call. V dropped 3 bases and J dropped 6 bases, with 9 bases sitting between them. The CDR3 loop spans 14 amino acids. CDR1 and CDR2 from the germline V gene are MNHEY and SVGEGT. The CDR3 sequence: CASSYLTLNSPLHF. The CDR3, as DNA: TGTGCCAGCAGTTATCTAACGCTTAATTCACCCCTCCACTTT.

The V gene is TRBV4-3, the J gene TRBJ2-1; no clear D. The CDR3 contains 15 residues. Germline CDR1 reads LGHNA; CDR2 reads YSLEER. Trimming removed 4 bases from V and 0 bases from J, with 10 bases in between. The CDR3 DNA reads TGCGCCAGCAGCCCGACCCTTAGCTCCTACAATGAGCAGTTCTTC. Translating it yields CASSPTLSSYNEQFF.

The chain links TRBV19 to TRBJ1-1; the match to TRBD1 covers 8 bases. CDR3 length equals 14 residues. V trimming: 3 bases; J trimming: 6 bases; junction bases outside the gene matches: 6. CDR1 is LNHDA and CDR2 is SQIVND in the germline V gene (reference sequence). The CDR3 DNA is TGTGCCAGTAGTATCGACAGGGGCGGCTCTGAAGCTTTCTTT. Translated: CASSIDRGGSEAFF.

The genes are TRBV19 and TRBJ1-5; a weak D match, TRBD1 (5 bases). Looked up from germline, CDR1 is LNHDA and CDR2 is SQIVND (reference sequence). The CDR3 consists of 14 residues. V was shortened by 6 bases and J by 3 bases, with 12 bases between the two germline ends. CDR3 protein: CASRTGVANQPQHF. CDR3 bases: TGTGCCAGTAGAACGGGGGTTGCCAATCAGCCCCAGCATTTT.

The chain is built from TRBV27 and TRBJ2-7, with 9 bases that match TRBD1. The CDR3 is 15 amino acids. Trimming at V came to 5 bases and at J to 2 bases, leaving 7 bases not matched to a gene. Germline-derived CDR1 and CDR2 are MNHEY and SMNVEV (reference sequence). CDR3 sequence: CASSDRDRDPYEQYF. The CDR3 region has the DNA TGTGCCAGCAGTGACCGGGACAGGGACCCCTACGAGCAGTACTTC.

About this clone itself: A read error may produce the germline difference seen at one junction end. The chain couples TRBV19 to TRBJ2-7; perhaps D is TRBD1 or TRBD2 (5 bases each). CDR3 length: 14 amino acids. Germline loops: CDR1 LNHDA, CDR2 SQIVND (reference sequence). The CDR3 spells CASSIGQGDYEQYF. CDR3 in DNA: TGTGCCAGCAGTATAGGCCAGGGAGACTACGAGCAGTACTTC.

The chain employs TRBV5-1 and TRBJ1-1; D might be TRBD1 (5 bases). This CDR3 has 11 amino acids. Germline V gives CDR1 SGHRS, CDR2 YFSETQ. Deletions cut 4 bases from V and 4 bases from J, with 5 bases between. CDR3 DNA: TGCGCCAGCAGCGGGACCACTGAAGCTTTCTTT. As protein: CASSGTTEAFF.

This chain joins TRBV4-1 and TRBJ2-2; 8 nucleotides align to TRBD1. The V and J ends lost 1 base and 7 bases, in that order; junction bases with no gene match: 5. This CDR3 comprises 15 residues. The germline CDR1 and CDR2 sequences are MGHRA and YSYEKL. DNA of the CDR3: TGCGCCAGCAGCCAAGGGACAGGGTTTGGCGGGGAGCTGTTTTTT. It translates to CASSQGTGFGGELFF.